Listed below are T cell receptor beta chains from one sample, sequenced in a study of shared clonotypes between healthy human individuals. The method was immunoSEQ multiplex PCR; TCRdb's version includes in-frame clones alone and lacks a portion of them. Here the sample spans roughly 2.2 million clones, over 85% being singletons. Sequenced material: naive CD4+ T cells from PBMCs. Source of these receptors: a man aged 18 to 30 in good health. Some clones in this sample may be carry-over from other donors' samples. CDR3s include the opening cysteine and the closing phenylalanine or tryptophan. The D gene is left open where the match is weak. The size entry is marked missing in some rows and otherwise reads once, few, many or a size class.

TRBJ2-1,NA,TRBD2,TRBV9,CASSVLAGYNEQFF,TGTGCCAGCAGCGTGTTAGCGGGTTACAATGAGCAGTTCTTC
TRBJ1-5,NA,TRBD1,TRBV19,CASSILGTGGNQPQHF,TGTGCCAGTAGTATATTGGGCACAGGGGGTAATCAGCCCCAGCATTTT
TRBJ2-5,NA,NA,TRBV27,CASSLQGPKTQYF,TGTGCCAGCAGTCTTCAGGGTCCGAAGACCCAGTACTTC
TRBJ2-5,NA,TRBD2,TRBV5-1,CASSHGLAGGNRGTQYF,TGCGCCAGCAGCCACGGACTAGCGGGAGGGAATCGAGGGACCCAGTACTTC
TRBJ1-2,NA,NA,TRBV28,CASTSFATGSGYTF,TGTGCCAGCACCTCCTTCGCTACAGGGTCGGGCTACACCTTC
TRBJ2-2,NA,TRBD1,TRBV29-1,CSVVPGTGGAYSGELFF,TGCAGCGTTGTTCCAGGGACAGGGGGTGCTTATTCCGGGGAGCTGTTTTTT
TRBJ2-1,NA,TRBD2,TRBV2,CASRSSVLLAENEQFF,TGTGCCAGCAGAAGCAGTGTGTTACTAGCGGAAAATGAGCAGTTCTTC
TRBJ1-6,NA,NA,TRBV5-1,CASSLLQAEANSPLHF,TGCGCCAGCAGCTTGTTACAGGCCGAGGCTAATTCACCCCTCCACTTT
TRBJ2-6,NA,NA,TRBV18,CASSPSRGTNSGANVLTF,TGTGCCAGCTCACCGTCAAGGGGCACCAACTCTGGGGCCAACGTCCTGACTTTC
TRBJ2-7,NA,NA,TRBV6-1,CASSGGLRPNQRSYEQYF,TGTGCCAGCAGTGGTGGACTTAGGCCTAACCAAAGGTCCTACGAGCAGTACTTC
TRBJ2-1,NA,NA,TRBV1,CTSSQDPALAGGGEQFF,TGCACCAGCAGCCAAGACCCAGCGCTAGCGGGAGGGGGTGAGCAGTTCTTC
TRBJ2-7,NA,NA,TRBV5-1,CASTNPTGDEQYF,TGCGCCAGCACAAACCCCACAGGAGACGAGCAGTACTTC
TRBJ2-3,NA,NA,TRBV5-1,CASSLVGFLGDTQYF,TGCGCCAGCAGCTTGGTTGGCTTCCTGGGAGATACGCAGTATTTT
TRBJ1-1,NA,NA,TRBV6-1,CASRRGTEAFF,TGTGCCAGCAGACGTGGTACTGAAGCTTTCTTT
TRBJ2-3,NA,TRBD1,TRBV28,CASTIYRGVGTDTQYF,TGTGCCAGCACCATCTACAGGGGGGTGGGCACAGATACGCAGTATTTT
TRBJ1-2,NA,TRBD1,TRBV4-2,CASSQELFMAGGHGYTF,TGTGCCAGCAGCCAAGAATTATTTATGGCAGGGGGTCATGGCTACACCTTC
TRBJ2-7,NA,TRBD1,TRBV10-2,CASSIQTGGGYEQYF,TGCGCCAGCAGTATCCAGACAGGGGGAGGCTACGAGCAGTACTTC
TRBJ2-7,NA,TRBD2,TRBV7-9,CASSSPASGTVRYF,TGTGCCAGCAGCTCCCCCGCTAGCGGGACTGTTCGGTACTTC
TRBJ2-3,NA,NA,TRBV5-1,CASSFVSHADTQYF,TGCGCCAGCAGCTTCGTGTCACACGCAGATACGCAGTATTTT
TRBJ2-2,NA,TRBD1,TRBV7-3,CASSHDRGPTGELFF,TGTGCCAGCAGCCATGACAGGGGACCTACCGGGGAGCTGTTTTTT
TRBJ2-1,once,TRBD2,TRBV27,CASIPRTSGRGSYNEQFF,TGTGCCAGCATTCCTAGGACTAGCGGGAGAGGGTCCTACAATGAGCAGTTCTTC
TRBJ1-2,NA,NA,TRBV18,CASRRTVGRDGYTF,TGTGCCAGCCGAAGGACCGTGGGGCGGGATGGCTACACCTTC
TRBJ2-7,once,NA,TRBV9,CASSVAGGHEQYF,TGTGCCAGCAGCGTAGCTGGGGGGCACGAGCAGTACTTC
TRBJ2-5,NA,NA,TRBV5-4,CASSLESRGGETQYF,TGTGCCAGCAGCTTGGAATCCCGTGGGGGGGAGACCCAGTACTTC
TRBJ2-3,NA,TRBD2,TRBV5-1,CASSLARLAGSRYF,TGCGCCAGCAGCTTGGCCCGACTAGCGGGATCACGGTATTTT
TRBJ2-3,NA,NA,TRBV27,CASSMGGAQYF,TGTGCCAGCAGTATGGGAGGTGCGCAGTATTTT
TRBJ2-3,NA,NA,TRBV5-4,CASSSQDTQYF,TGTGCCAGCAGCTCACAAGATACGCAGTATTTT
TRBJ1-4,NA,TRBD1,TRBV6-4,CASSVRLRGRNEKLFF,TGTGCCAGCAGTGTCCGGCTCAGGGGGCGAAATGAAAAACTGTTTTTT
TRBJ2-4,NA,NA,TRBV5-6,CASSRQLNIQYF,TGTGCCAGCAGCCGACAGTTAAACATTCAGTACTTC
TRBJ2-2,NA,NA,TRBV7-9,CASSKAVNTGELFF,TGTGCCAGCAGCAAAGCGGTGAACACCGGGGAGCTGTTTTTT
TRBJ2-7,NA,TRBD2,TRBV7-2,CASSLTSVDEQYF,TGTGCCAGCAGCTTGACTAGCGTGGACGAGCAGTACTTC